The next 5 T cell receptor beta chains were all read from a single sample in a study of human T cells and chemical hapten exposure. Time point given: patch test 1, 2 weeks after DPC sensitization. Treatment given: therapeutic diphenylcyclopropenone sensitization with weekly scalp DPC. TCRdb ran MiXCR on the RACE reads and lists one entry per CDR3 protein. The sample has about 380,000 distinct CDR3 sequences; approximately 4.4% are singletons. Sequences were derived from whole blood, sampled in connection with sensitization to the hapten diphenylcyclopropenone (DPC). Every receptor here comes from a woman between 45 and 65 years old with alopecia areata. Some clones in this sample may be carry-over from other donors' samples.

This clonotype was seen repeatedly, ten times or more. The chain uses TRBV7-9 and TRBJ1-2; D call uncertain. There are 13 residues in the CDR3. The V and J ends lost 5 bases and 3 bases respectively, with 10 bases between them. Germline CDR1 SEHNR, CDR2 FQNEAQ (reference sequence). The CDR3 DNA follows: TGTGCCAGCAGCGTAGAGTCTTACTATGGCTACACCTTC. Translation: CASSVESYYGYTF.

Concerning this clonotype itself: This may be a read error: a much more frequent sequence differs by one nucleotide. CDR3 nucleotides: TGTGCCAGCAGCCAAGGGGCAGGCCTTAGGATCTCTGGAAACACCACATATTTT. Its protein product is CASSQGAGLRISGNTTYF. The chain recombines TRBV4-2 with TRBJ1-3, with no clear D. Germline V gives CDR1 LGHNA, CDR2 YNFKEQ. The CDR3 consists of 18 residues.

This clonotype was counted ten times or more. The V and J genes are TRBV7-8 and TRBJ2-1, with 11 bases fitting TRBD2. J gave up 1 base and V 2 bases, and 13 bases lay outside the gene matches. Germline V lookup: CDR1 SGHVS, CDR2 FQNEAQ. This CDR3 is built from 20 residues. The chain's CDR3 is CASSLRTSGRTGRSYNEQFF. CDR3 bases: TGTGCCAGCAGCTTACGCACTAGCGGGAGAACAGGAAGGTCCTACAATGAGCAGTTCTTC.

In this sample, this clonotype turned up many times. The V and J genes are TRBV7-9 and TRBJ2-3, with 8 bases fitting TRBD1. Germline V lookup: CDR1 SEHNR, CDR2 FQNEAQ (reference sequence). The ends lost 4 bases at V and 4 bases at J; junction bases unmatched: 7. CDR3 length: 15 amino acids. Here the CDR3 reads CASSSPDRAADTQYF. CDR3 nucleotide sequence: TGTGCCAGCAGCTCTCCGGACAGGGCTGCAGATACGCAGTATTTT.

This clonotype has ten or more counts. The chain couples TRBV10-1 to TRBJ2-2; D is unresolved. This CDR3 is 14 amino acids long. The germline CDR1 and CDR2 sequences are WNHNN and SYGVQD (reference sequence). The V gene lost 4 bases and the J gene lost 0 bases, with 6 bases spanning the gap. This chain's CDR3 is CASSAVANTGELFF. CDR3 bases: TGCGCCAGCAGTGCTGTCGCGAACACCGGGGAGCTGTTTTTT.